What follows are 15 T cell receptor beta chains derived from one specimen sequenced in a study of T cells expressing NK-cell markers. TCRdb re-called the 5' RACE reads; one entry per CDR3 protein, DNA not given. The sample totals about half a million distinct CDR3 sequences. The sequencing sample was made of blood T cells: a sorted CD56 or NKG2C T cell subset, CD4+ or CD8+ T cells, or bulk PBMC T cells (not recorded which). The receptors originated from a woman between 50 and 59 years old in good health.

This chain joins TRBV29-1 and TRBJ2-1; TCRdb reports TRBD2, a call that lacks DNA to check it against. CDR1 and CDR2 from the germline V gene are SQVTM and ANQGSEA. This CDR3 has 11 amino acids. The chain's CDR3 is CSAASQGEQFF.

The rearrangement joins TRBV20-1 to TRBJ2-7. The CDR3 consists of 12 residues. Germline V lookup: CDR1 DFQATT, CDR2 SNEGSKA (reference sequence). This chain's CDR3 is CSARGQKGEQYF.

CDR3 amino acids: CASSKGTSGAWETQYF. The V gene is TRBV7-7, the J gene TRBJ2-5; TCRdb lists TRBD2, though no DNA is available to test this call. CDR3 length: 16 amino acids. From germline, CDR1 is SSHAT and CDR2 FNYEAQ (reference sequence).

V and J are TRBV4-1 and TRBJ2-7; TCRdb reports TRBD2, a call that lacks DNA to check it against. The CDR3 extends over 16 amino acids. CDR1 and CDR2 (germline): MGHRA, YSYEKL. The CDR3 loop is CASSQEWLAVGYEQYF.

The CDR3: CASSLDGQARNQPQHF. The J gene is TRBJ1-5, the V gene TRBV5-1; TCRdb reports TRBD1, a call that lacks DNA to check it against. Germline-derived CDR1 and CDR2 are SGHRS and YFSETQ. This CDR3 spans 16 amino acids.

The chain uses TRBV28 and TRBJ2-7. Per germline, CDR1 MDHEN and CDR2 SYDVKM. The CDR3 sequence is 12 residues long. The CDR3: CASNGKGYEQYF.

The gene calls are TRBV4-1 and TRBJ2-3; the D gene TCRdb calls, TRBD1, cannot be checked with no DNA. The CDR3 sequence is 19 residues long. From germline, CDR1 is MGHRA and CDR2 YSYEKL. The CDR3: CASSLPPLRQGMSTDTQYF.

The chain links TRBV9 to TRBJ1-2. CDR1 is SGDLS, CDR2 YYNGEE, per germline. The CDR3 length is 15 residues. The CDR3 spells CASSVAADPNYGYTF.

The chain recombines TRBV6-2 or TRBV6-3 with TRBJ2-1; TCRdb calls TRBD2, which cannot be checked without DNA. This CDR3 is 15 amino acids long. CDR1 and CDR2 (germline): MNHEY, SVGEGT. CDR3 sequence reads: CASSPIAGESNEQFF.

The chain links TRBV4-1 to TRBJ1-5; the D call of TRBD1 rests on TCRdb alone, since no DNA is present to check it. This CDR3 is built from 14 residues. Germline lookup yields CDR1 MGHRA and CDR2 YSYEKL. CDR3 sequence: CASSHSARGQPQHF.

V and J are TRBV5-1 and TRBJ2-3; lacking DNA, the TRBD2 call made by TCRdb goes unchecked. The V gene's germline CDR1 is SGHRS and CDR2 YFSETQ. The CDR3 has 16 amino acids. The CDR3 sequence is CASSLRVSGSTDTQYF. Drawing the rest from reference TRBV5-1 and TRBJ2-3, the complete variable domain is KAGVTQTPRYLIKTRGQQVTLSCSPISGHRSVSWYQQTPGQGLQFLFEYFSETQRNKGNFPGRFSGRQFSNSRSEMNVSTLELGDSALYLCASSLRVSGSTDTQYFGPGTRLTVL.

The chain has TRBV25-1 and TRBJ2-1; TCRdb outputs TRBD2, but without DNA this stays unchecked. Germline values: CDR1 MGHDK, CDR2 SYGVNS. The CDR3 runs to 12 residues. This chain's CDR3 is CASSAPPREQFF.

The chain uses TRBV25-1 and TRBJ1-3; TCRdb gives TRBD1 as the D gene, but with no DNA this cannot be confirmed. The germline CDR1 and CDR2 sequences are MGHDK and SYGVNS. This CDR3 region has 18 residues. CDR3 amino acids: CASSESDGQGDFGNTIYF.

The chain employs TRBV19 and TRBJ2-3; TCRdb's D gene call, TRBD2, goes unchecked for lack of DNA. CDR1 is LNHDA and CDR2 is SQIVND in the germline V gene (reference sequence). The length of the CDR3 is 16 residues. The CDR3 loop reads CASSTLAGGGTDTQYF.

V usage is TRBV29-1 and J usage is TRBJ2-3; TCRdb's D call of TRBD2 is untestable without DNA. The CDR3 spans 13 residues. Germline V lookup: CDR1 SQVTM, CDR2 ANQGSEA. CDR3 sequence: CSVTSGYTDTQYF.